The 22 T cell receptor beta chains below were found in one sample sequenced in a study of OX40 agonist ivuxolimab in advanced cancers. Using immunoSEQ multiplex PCR, the repertoire was profiled, and TCRdb retains in-frame clones only, with some absent. In the table there are around 76,000 clones, about 85% of which are singletons. The starting material was CD4+ or CD8+ T cells sorted from blood, obtained in a trial of the OX40 agonist ivuxolimab. These receptors came from an adult with an advanced solid tumor such as melanoma, head and neck, liver or kidney cancer.

A few counts support this clone. The chain carries TRBV7-9 and TRBJ2-7; D is uncertain. Germline assignment: CDR1 SEHNR and CDR2 FQNEAQ (reference sequence). V gave up 1 base and J gave up 5 bases, with 9 bases separating them. This CDR3 has 13 amino acids. Written as DNA, the CDR3 is TGTGCCAGCAGCTTAGTTGGCAATAACGAGCAGTACTTC. Translating gives CASSLVGNNEQYF.

The V and J genes are TRBV28 and TRBJ2-7; D is ambiguous. Germline V lookup: CDR1 MDHEN, CDR2 SYDVKM. This CDR3 contains 12 residues. Trimming pared 2 bases from V and 4 bases from J, leaving 6 bases between. The CDR3 DNA reads as TGTGCCAGCAGTTTACGCTTTTACGAGCAGTACTTC. Translating it yields CASSLRFYEQYF.

This rearrangement joins TRBV6-6 to TRBJ2-5; D tentatively fits TRBD1 or TRBD2 (5 bases each). The J call may be faulty, since TRBJ2-7 better matches the DNA end. CDR3 size: 12 residues. Germline V gives CDR1 MNHNY, CDR2 SVGAGI (reference sequence). The CDR3 region is CASINEGYEQYF. The CDR3 nucleotides read TGTGCCAGCATTAACGAGGGGTACGAGCAGTACTTC.

This chain joins TRBV11-2 and TRBJ1-2, with D possibly TRBD1 on 5 matching bases. The CDR3 length is 15 residues. Trimming cost V 5 bases and J 4 bases, with 17 bases left between them. Germline CDR1 is SGHAT and CDR2 is FQNNGV. In DNA form, the CDR3 reads TGTGCCAGCAGCCAATCCCCTGGGGCGGGCTATGGCTACACCTTC. This gives the protein CASSQSPGAGYGYTF.

The rearrangement links TRBV28 to TRBJ1-1; 9 bases align to TRBD1. V shed 8 bases and J 5 bases; nucleotides not matched to a gene: 15. Germline lookup yields CDR1 MDHEN and CDR2 SYDVKM. CDR3 size: 16 residues. The CDR3 loop reads CASSGTRQGDLTEAFF. The CDR3, as DNA: TGTGCCAGCTCCGGTACGCGACAGGGGGATTTGACTGAAGCTTTCTTT.

The chain carries TRBV19 and TRBJ2-4; TRBD1 matches 7 bases. The length of the CDR3 is 12 residues. The V gene end was trimmed by 4 bases and the J gene end by 6 bases; junction bases not matched to a gene: 0. Per the germline V gene, CDR1 is LNHDA and CDR2 is SQIVND (reference sequence). The CDR3 region has the DNA TGTGCCAGTAGTAGACAGGGAAACATTCAGTACTTC. Residues: CASSRQGNIQYF.

The V and J genes are TRBV5-1 and TRBJ2-3; 7 nucleotides agree with TRBD2. Germline-derived CDR1 and CDR2 are SGHRS and YFSETQ. The CDR3 covers 15 residues. After removal of 4 bases from V and 1 base from J, the junction contained 6 bases not matched to a gene. CDR3 loop: CASSGASGGTDTQYF. The CDR3 DNA follows: TGCGCCAGCAGCGGGGCTAGCGGTGGCACAGATACGCAGTATTTT.

There are a few counts of this clone. The same CDR3 is also encoded by other DNA sequences in this sample. This chain connects TRBV19 to TRBJ1-5; D may be TRBD1 (5 bases). The CDR3 spans 12 residues. V lost 8 bases and J 4 bases, leaving 9 bases between the germline ends. CDR1 is LNHDA, CDR2 SQIVND, per germline (reference sequence). The CDR3 spells CASSGLNQPQHF. The CDR3 nucleotides read TGTGCCAGTTCAGGGTTAAATCAGCCCCAGCATTTT.

The genes are TRBV19 and TRBJ1-1; the D gene is possibly TRBD1 (6 bases). The CDR3 spans 13 residues. The ends were cut back, 9 bases at V and 1 base at J, with 12 bases in the middle. Germline-derived CDR1 and CDR2 are LNHDA and SQIVND (reference sequence). CDR3 loop: CASRDRPNTEAFF. The CDR3 DNA reads as TGTGCCAGCCGAGACAGGCCGAACACTGAAGCTTTCTTT.

The rearrangement uses TRBV5-1 and TRBJ1-6; TRBD1 aligns across 7 bases. From germline, CDR1 is SGHRS and CDR2 YFSETQ. J lost 7 bases, V lost 0 bases, and 4 bases had no gene match. The CDR3 is 15 amino acids. The CDR3 spells CASSLAGQANSPLHF. The CDR3 coding sequence is TGCGCCAGCAGCTTGGCCGGACAGGCGAATTCACCCCTCCACTTT.

The CDR3 sequence: CSVLWFFWVAGGLNTEAFF. CDR3 nucleotides: TGCAGCGTTCTTTGGTTTTTCTGGGTGGCAGGGGGCTTGAACACTGAAGCTTTCTTT. J is TRBJ1-1 and V is TRBV29-1, with TRBD1 matching 8 bases. In germline, CDR1 is SQVTM, CDR2 ANQGSEA. This CDR3 spans 19 amino acids. V shed 5 bases and J 0 bases; nucleotides not matched to a gene: 20.

This clone was counted a few times. This chain links TRBV30 with TRBJ1-5; a possible D gene is TRBD1 (6 bases). The CDR3 is made up of 13 amino acids. Trimming cost V 5 bases and J 4 bases, with 12 bases left between them. Germline assignment: CDR1 GTSNPN and CDR2 SVGIG (reference sequence). CDR3 sequence reads: CAWGDTPNQPQHF. DNA for the CDR3: TGTGCCTGGGGGGACACCCCAAATCAGCCCCAGCATTTT.

The rearrangement joins TRBV28 to TRBJ2-5; 12 bases line up with TRBD1. The CDR3 is 14 amino acids. Germline assignment: CDR1 MDHEN and CDR2 SYDVKM. The J segment lost 5 bases and the V segment lost 8 bases, leaving 6 bases of the junction unmatched. The CDR3 sequence is CASSGTGGLETQYF. The CDR3 nucleotides are TGTGCCAGCTCCGGGACAGGGGGCTTGGAGACCCAGTACTTC.

This clone was observed a single time. The V gene is TRBV5-1, the J gene TRBJ2-5, with D unclear. This CDR3 has 13 amino acids. Germline V CDR1 and CDR2: SGHRS, YFSETQ. Trimming stripped 4 bases from V and 4 bases from J, with 11 bases between. The CDR3 reads CASSEAVGETQYF. In DNA, the CDR3 is TGCGCCAGCAGCGAGGCAGTAGGAGAGACCCAGTACTTC.

The genes are TRBV6-1 and TRBJ1-4; D perhaps matches TRBD1 (5 bases). Germline V gene lookup returns CDR1 MNHNS and CDR2 SASEGT. This CDR3 is 20 amino acids long. V dropped 1 base and J dropped 0 bases, with 21 bases sitting between them. The CDR3 sequence is CASSEVGVLRRLATNEKLFF. CDR3 nucleotides: TGTGCCAGCAGTGAAGTGGGGGTACTGCGGCGGCTAGCAACTAATGAAAAACTGTTTTTT.

V usage is TRBV7-9 and J usage is TRBJ2-1; TRBD2 agrees at 13 bases. Unmatched junction bases numbered 1, after V lost 1 base and J lost 7 bases. The CDR3 is made up of 15 amino acids. Germline V lookup: CDR1 SEHNR, CDR2 FQNEAQ (reference sequence). The CDR3 region has the DNA TGTGCCAGCAGCTTAGAACTAGCGGGAGGGAATGAGCAGTTCTTC. Encoded protein: CASSLELAGGNEQFF.

The V call is TRBV6-6, the J call TRBJ2-5; 7 nucleotides align to TRBD1. The CDR3 runs 13 residues. Trimming at V came to 4 bases and at J to 5 bases, leaving 4 bases not matched to a gene. Per the germline V gene, CDR1 is MNHNY and CDR2 is SVGAGI (reference sequence). The CDR3 protein is CASSLDRVETQYF. In nucleotides, the CDR3 is TGTGCCAGCAGTTTAGACAGGGTGGAGACCCAGTACTTC.

This chain uses TRBV6-1 with TRBJ2-2; the match to TRBD2 covers 11 bases. The length of the CDR3 is 17 residues. Germline loops: CDR1 MNHNS, CDR2 SASEGT. J gave up 5 bases and V 1 base, and 6 bases lay outside the gene matches. The CDR3: CASSEGELAGVTGELFF. Written as DNA, the CDR3 is TGTGCCAGCAGTGAAGGGGAACTAGCGGGAGTTACCGGGGAGCTGTTTTTT.

The rearrangement uses TRBV28 and TRBJ2-5; D is ambiguous. Per the germline V gene, CDR1 is MDHEN and CDR2 is SYDVKM. V gave up 2 bases and J gave up 1 base, with 11 bases separating them. The CDR3 is 15 residues long. CDR3 sequence: CASSLRSASQETQYF. DNA for the CDR3: TGTGCCAGCAGTTTACGGTCGGCTAGCCAAGAGACCCAGTACTTC.

The table lists this clone with a count of one. The rearrangement joins TRBV5-6 to TRBJ1-1; D unclear. The CDR3 contains 13 residues. From germline, CDR1 is SGHDT and CDR2 YYEEEE. V was shortened by 9 bases and J by 2 bases, with 14 bases between the two germline ends. CDR3 in DNA: TGTGCCACCGCAGAGGACGTAAACACTGAAGCTTTCTTT. This codes for CATAEDVNTEAFF.

V usage is TRBV11-2 and J usage is TRBJ2-2; tentative D call: TRBD2 (5 bases). The CDR3 loop spans 14 amino acids. V lost 7 bases, J lost 1 base, and 10 bases lay in between. Germline V CDR1 and CDR2: SGHAT, FQNNGV. This CDR3 reads CASTLAGNTGELFF. CDR3 nucleotides: TGTGCCAGCACCCTAGCAGGGAACACCGGGGAGCTGTTTTTT. The full variable domain, its missing parts supplied by reference TRBV11-2 and TRBJ2-2, is EAGVAQSPRYKIIEKRQSVAFWCNPISGHATLYWYQQILGQGPKLLIQFQNNGVVDDSQLPKDRFSAERLKGVDSTLKIQPAKLEDSAVYLCASTLAGNTGELFFGEGSRLTVL.

This clone was counted once. This sequence joins TRBV4-3 and TRBJ2-1, with 7 bases lining up with TRBD2. The CDR3 covers 13 residues. Germline V gene lookup returns CDR1 LGHNA and CDR2 YSLEER. V lost 0 bases to trimming and J lost 14 bases; unmatched junction nucleotides: 7. The CDR3 nucleotides read TGCGCCAGCAGCCAAGAACGTGGGGGGAGGGAGTTCTTC. It codes for CASSQERGGREFF.